Following are 4 T cell receptor beta chains from one sample sequenced in a study of T cell repertoires in cytomegalovirus infection. For these TCRs, the target antigens are not known. TCRdb re-called the reads through MiXCR, storing one row per CDR3 protein. The table lists about 120,000 distinct CDR3 sequences, 30% of them singletons. Sample: CD8+ T cells from cultured PBMCs, taken from culture after CMV antigen stimulation. Receptor source: a human donor in good health (CMV status not recorded). Some clones in this sample may be carry-over from other donors' samples.

This clonotype was recorded many times. The CDR3 spells CASSQDSGGKDQPQHF. The CDR3 bases are TGTGCCAGCAGCCAAGATTCGGGGGGAAAGGATCAGCCCCAGCATTTT. The chain uses TRBV4-2 and TRBJ1-5, with D perhaps matching TRBD1 (5 bases). The CDR3 is 16 residues long. Trimming pared 0 bases from V and 5 bases from J, leaving 14 bases between. CDR1 LGHNA and CDR2 YNFKEQ come from the germline V gene.

This sequence joins TRBV2 and TRBJ2-7, with no clear D. The CDR3 runs 15 residues. From germline, CDR1 is SNHLY and CDR2 FYNNEI. V lost 0 bases and J lost 3, with 12 bases in between. CDR3 region: CASSEAPSGSYEQYF. CDR3 nucleotides: TGTGCCAGCAGTGAAGCGCCCTCCGGAAGCTACGAGCAGTACTTC. The entire variable domain, with the rest obtained from reference TRBV2 and TRBJ2-7, is as follows: EPEVTQTPSHQVTQMGQEVILRCVPISNHLYFYWYRQILGQKVEFLVSFYNNEISEKSEIFDDQFSVERPDGSNFTLKIRSTKLEDSAMYFCASSEAPSGSYEQYFGPGTRLTVT.

The chain links TRBV6-6 to TRBJ2-7; 7 nucleotides agree with TRBD1. Per the germline V gene, CDR1 is MNHNY and CDR2 is SVGAGI (reference sequence). CDR3 length equals 14 residues. V shed 6 bases, J shed 3 bases, and the junction held 8 bases outside the gene matches. CDR3 coding DNA: TGTGCCAGCAGACTCCGGGACAGTAGCTACGAGCAGTACTTC. It encodes CASRLRDSSYEQYF.

This clonotype occurred many times. This chain connects TRBV11-1 to TRBJ2-3, with 8 positions matching TRBD1. CDR3 length equals 17 residues. Per the germline V gene, CDR1 is SGHAT and CDR2 is FQDESV (reference sequence). V was clipped by 1 base and J by 2 bases; unmatched bases: 8. The CDR3 DNA reads TGTGCCAGCAGCTTAGTATGGACAGGGAGCTTCACAGATACGCAGTATTTT. This sequence encodes CASSLVWTGSFTDTQYF.